This is a list of T cell receptor beta chains from one sample in a study of beta chain features in type 1 diabetes. The table came from immunoSEQ multiplex PCR; TCRdb's copy has only in-frame clones and leaves some out. The sample lists about 340,000 clones, 8% seen once, with less than 0.45% in the top ten. Sample: central memory CD4+ T cells from blood. Receptor source: a young woman in good health. Both conserved end residues are part of each CDR3. Each record gives: J gene, V gene, D gene, clone size, CDR3 DNA, CDR3 protein. The D gene is left open where the match is weak. Size tells how often a clone was seen (once, few, many) or the class of an expanded clone, and some rows leave it out.

J: TRBJ2-7
V: TRBV5-1
D: TRBD1
size: -
DNA: TGCGCCAGCAGCCCGGGGACAGGGGAGAGGTACGAGCAGTACTTC
CDR3: CASSPGTGERYEQYF

J: TRBJ2-5
V: TRBV5-1
D: TRBD2
size: -
DNA: TGCGCCAGCAAGACTAGCGGGACCCAAGAGACCCAGTACTTC
CDR3: CASKTSGTQETQYF

J: TRBJ2-6
V: TRBV7-2
D: TRBD1
size: -
DNA: TGTGCCAGCAGCTTAGGACAGGGTAGAGGTGGGGCCAACGTCCTGACTTTC
CDR3: CASSLGQGRGGANVLTF

J: TRBJ2-5
V: TRBV7-3
D: TRBD2
size: -
DNA: TGTGCCAGCACCCAAAGCGGGAGGGCCGGGGAGACCCAGTACTTC
CDR3: CASTQSGRAGETQYF

J: TRBJ2-3
V: TRBV6-5
D: TRBD2
size: few
DNA: TGTGCCAGCAGGCTAGCGGGATATAAAGATACGCAGTATTTT
CDR3: CASRLAGYKDTQYF

J: TRBJ2-7
V: TRBV5-1
D: -
size: few
DNA: TGCGCCAGCAGCTTGGTTGAGGGCGGGGCCTACGAGCAGTACTTC
CDR3: CASSLVEGGAYEQYF

J: TRBJ1-4
V: TRBV28
D: -
size: -
DNA: TGTGCCAGCAGTTTAGGGTCAGGGCGGGAAAAACTGTTTTTT
CDR3: CASSLGSGREKLFF

J: TRBJ2-7
V: TRBV10-3
D: -
size: many
DNA: TGTGCCATCAGTGACGGGAGTCGCTACGAGCAGTACTTC
CDR3: CAISDGSRYEQYF

J: TRBJ2-7
V: TRBV13
D: TRBD2
size: -
DNA: TGTGCCAGCAGCTACGGGAGGGGCTACGAGCAGTACTTC
CDR3: CASSYGRGYEQYF

J: TRBJ2-6
V: TRBV5-1
D: -
size: -
DNA: TGCGCCAGCAGCTTGGAGTCGGACCGATCTGGGGCCAACGTCCTGACTTTC
CDR3: CASSLESDRSGANVLTF

J: TRBJ1-1
V: TRBV20-1
D: -
size: -
DNA: TGCAGTGCTAGTAGCCTGGGACGGGCTTTCTTT
CDR3: CSASSLGRAFF

J: TRBJ1-4
V: TRBV6-6
D: -
size: -
DNA: TGTGCCAGCAGTTACGACAGGCTGGTTGAAAAACTGTTTTTT
CDR3: CASSYDRLVEKLFF

J: TRBJ2-7
V: TRBV7-9
D: -
size: few
DNA: TGTGCCAGCAGCTTCGGCGGTAGCACCTACGAGCAGTACTTC
CDR3: CASSFGGSTYEQYF

J: TRBJ2-5
V: TRBV20-1
D: -
size: few
DNA: TGCAGTGCTAGAGATCACAAGACCCAGTACTTC
CDR3: CSARDHKTQYF

J: TRBJ2-5
V: TRBV7-9
D: -
size: many
DNA: TGTGCCAGCAGCTTCGAATGGTACCGGGACAACCAAGAGACCCAGTACTTC
CDR3: CASSFEWYRDNQETQYF

J: TRBJ2-3
V: TRBV7-2
D: TRBD1
size: -
DNA: TGTGCCAGCAGGAGACAGGGGCACACGCAGTATTTT
CDR3: CASRRQGHTQYF

J: TRBJ2-1
V: TRBV28
D: TRBD2
size: -
DNA: TGTGCCAGCAGTTTAAGGGCGGGAGAGCCCTACAATGAGCAGTTCTTC
CDR3: CASSLRAGEPYNEQFF

J: TRBJ2-3
V: TRBV4-2
D: TRBD2
size: -
DNA: TGTGCCAGCAGCCCCCAAGCGGGAGGGCGTGGAGATACGCAGTATTTT
CDR3: CASSPQAGGRGDTQYF

J: TRBJ2-7
V: TRBV4-2
D: -
size: -
DNA: TGTGCCAGCAGCCACGAGAGGACCGAGCAGTACTTC
CDR3: CASSHERTEQYF

J: TRBJ2-1
V: TRBV5-6
D: -
size: few
DNA: TGTGCCAGCAGCTTGGAAGCCGAGCAGTTCTTC
CDR3: CASSLEAEQFF

J: TRBJ2-2
V: TRBV2
D: -
size: few
DNA: TGTGCCAGCAGTGCTACCGGGACATTGACCGGGGAGCTGTTTTTT
CDR3: CASSATGTLTGELFF

J: TRBJ2-7
V: TRBV19
D: -
size: few
DNA: TGTGCCAGTAGTCCCGGACAGTCTTACGAGCAGTACTTC
CDR3: CASSPGQSYEQYF

J: TRBJ2-5
V: TRBV7-2
D: -
size: few
DNA: TGTGCCAGCAGCTTGTGGGCAGAAGAGACCCAGTACTTC
CDR3: CASSLWAEETQYF

J: TRBJ1-2
V: TRBV7-2
D: -
size: many
DNA: TGTGCCAGCAGCTTAGTCGCGGAGAACTATGGCTACACCTTC
CDR3: CASSLVAENYGYTF

J: TRBJ2-7
V: TRBV7-9
D: -
size: -
DNA: TGTGCCAGCAGCTTGACCGTGGGGGAGCAGTACTTC
CDR3: CASSLTVGEQYF

J: TRBJ1-1
V: TRBV6-1
D: -
size: few
DNA: TGTGCCAGCAGAAACCCTCCTATGGGGACTGAAGCTTTCTTT
CDR3: CASRNPPMGTEAFF

J: TRBJ1-5
V: TRBV28
D: -
size: few
DNA: TGTGCCAGCAGTTTAGGGTATCAGCCCCAGCATTTT
CDR3: CASSLGYQPQHF

J: TRBJ2-5
V: TRBV6-5
D: -
size: -
DNA: TGTGCCAGCCTGCGAGGGGAGACCCAGTACTTC
CDR3: CASLRGETQYF

J: TRBJ2-1
V: TRBV28
D: -
size: few
DNA: TGTGCCAGCAGCCAACCAACCGCACGAGGGGGTGAGCAGTTCTTC
CDR3: CASSQPTARGGEQFF

J: TRBJ2-7
V: TRBV9
D: TRBD1
size: few
DNA: TGTGCCAGCAGCCTCCGACAGGGGACGTCCGAGCAGTACTTC
CDR3: CASSLRQGTSEQYF

J: TRBJ2-5
V: TRBV9
D: TRBD2
size: few
DNA: TGTGCCAGCAGCCCCAGCGGGAGGGCCTGGCAAGAGACCCAGTACTTC
CDR3: CASSPSGRAWQETQYF

J: TRBJ2-5
V: TRBV6-5
D: TRBD2
size: -
DNA: TGTGCCAGCAGCCGCCCCGGGATAGCGGGAGTAACCCAGTACTTC
CDR3: CASSRPGIAGVTQYF

J: TRBJ2-1
V: TRBV28
D: -
size: few
DNA: TGTGCCAGCAACAAACCCCCTCATTACAATGAGCAGTTCTTC
CDR3: CASNKPPHYNEQFF

J: TRBJ2-3
V: TRBV5-8
D: TRBD1
size: many
DNA: TGTGCCAGCAGCTCCCGGGACAGGGGTCGGGCAGATACGCAGTATTTT
CDR3: CASSSRDRGRADTQYF

J: TRBJ2-1
V: TRBV4-2
D: -
size: few
DNA: TGTGCCAGCAGCCAAGAAACAGACGGCGGTGAGCAGTTCTTC
CDR3: CASSQETDGGEQFF

J: TRBJ2-5
V: TRBV4-2
D: -
size: few
DNA: TGTGCCAGCAGCCAAGCTTCGGGAGAGGGAGAGACCCAGTACTTC
CDR3: CASSQASGEGETQYF

J: TRBJ2-5
V: TRBV11-2
D: TRBD1
size: few
DNA: TGTGCCAGCAGCCCAGAACCGGGACAGGGAGGGGAGACCCAGTACTTC
CDR3: CASSPEPGQGGETQYF

J: TRBJ2-5
V: TRBV18
D: -
size: -
DNA: TGTGCCAGCTCACCCGTGGGTTTCTCCCAGTACTTC
CDR3: CASSPVGFSQYF

J: TRBJ2-1
V: TRBV19
D: TRBD1
size: few
DNA: TGTGCCAGTAGTGAGACAGGGGGCTGGGAGCAGTTCTTC
CDR3: CASSETGGWEQFF

J: TRBJ2-1
V: TRBV5-4
D: TRBD2
size: -
DNA: TGTGCCAGCAGCTTGTACACGGGAGGTAATGAGCAGTTCTTC
CDR3: CASSLYTGGNEQFF

J: TRBJ1-2
V: TRBV28
D: -
size: -
DNA: TGTGCCAGCACCCGGTCTGGTGGCTACACCTTC
CDR3: CASTRSGGYTF

J: TRBJ2-5
V: TRBV7-8
D: -
size: -
DNA: TGTGCCAGCAGCTTCTACGAAGAGACCCAGTACTTC
CDR3: CASSFYEETQYF

J: TRBJ2-7
V: TRBV9
D: -
size: few
DNA: TGTGCCAGCAGCGGAGACACCGGGACGTCTTGCTACGAGCAGTACTTC
CDR3: CASSGDTGTSCYEQYF

J: TRBJ2-1
V: TRBV6-5
D: TRBD2
size: -
DNA: TGTGCCAGCAGGAAAACTAGCGGGAGGGTAAAGGAGCAGTTCTTC
CDR3: CASRKTSGRVKEQFF

J: TRBJ2-1
V: TRBV6-6
D: -
size: -
DNA: TGTGCCAGCAGCCGGGATGACAATGAGCAGTTCTTC
CDR3: CASSRDDNEQFF

J: TRBJ2-7
V: TRBV15
D: -
size: -
DNA: TGTGCCACCAGCCCCGGACACCCCTCCTACGAGCAGTACTTC
CDR3: CATSPGHPSYEQYF

J: TRBJ1-5
V: TRBV4-3
D: TRBD1
size: few
DNA: TGCGCCAGCAGCCCAGAGGCGGGGACAGGGCGAAATCAGCCCCAGCATTTT
CDR3: CASSPEAGTGRNQPQHF

J: TRBJ1-1
V: TRBV2
D: -
size: -
DNA: TGTGCCAGCAGTGAACAGGGTGGCACTGAAGCTTTCTTT
CDR3: CASSEQGGTEAFF

J: TRBJ2-7
V: TRBV11-2
D: TRBD2
size: few
DNA: TGTGCCAGCAGCAGACTGACTAGCGGATCCTACGAGCAGTACTTC
CDR3: CASSRLTSGSYEQYF

J: TRBJ2-7
V: TRBV7-2
D: -
size: few
DNA: TGTGCCAGCAGCCTAGCCTGGGGTATTACCTACGAGCAGTACTTC
CDR3: CASSLAWGITYEQYF